The subject of this entry is one T cell receptor beta chain. Its specificity is unknown. The data derive from a study of cytomegalovirus exposure and HLA in healthy donors. Germline values: CDR1 ENHRY, CDR2 SYGVKD. CDR3 length equals 12 residues. V gave up 5 bases and J gave up 6 bases, with 10 bases separating them. Primers: 60 Vbeta forward and 13 Jbeta reverse. Assay used: immunoSEQ multiplex PCR; TCRdb lists only in-frame clones, some missing. The sample contains 140,000 to 150,000 clones, around 82% of which appear only once. Study-level points and caveats: Cytomegalovirus status, reportedly, was diagnosed with high specificity and sensitivity by the classifier. Most CMV-associated TCR beta chains appeared HLA-restricted in a later analysis. Relative to the roughly 700-donor mean, N-insertions were reportedly fewer in an Asian-associated ancestry cluster in a later analysis. The study assumed roughly uniform donor sequencing depth for presence/absence analyses.

This sequence originates from a female donor in good health and CMV-seronegative. Material: PBMCs. The rearrangement links TRBV10-3 to TRBJ1-1; D not resolved. Written as DNA, the CDR3 is TGTGCCATCAGTTCATCGGTCGCTGAAGCTTTCTTT. Protein: CAISSSVAEAFF.